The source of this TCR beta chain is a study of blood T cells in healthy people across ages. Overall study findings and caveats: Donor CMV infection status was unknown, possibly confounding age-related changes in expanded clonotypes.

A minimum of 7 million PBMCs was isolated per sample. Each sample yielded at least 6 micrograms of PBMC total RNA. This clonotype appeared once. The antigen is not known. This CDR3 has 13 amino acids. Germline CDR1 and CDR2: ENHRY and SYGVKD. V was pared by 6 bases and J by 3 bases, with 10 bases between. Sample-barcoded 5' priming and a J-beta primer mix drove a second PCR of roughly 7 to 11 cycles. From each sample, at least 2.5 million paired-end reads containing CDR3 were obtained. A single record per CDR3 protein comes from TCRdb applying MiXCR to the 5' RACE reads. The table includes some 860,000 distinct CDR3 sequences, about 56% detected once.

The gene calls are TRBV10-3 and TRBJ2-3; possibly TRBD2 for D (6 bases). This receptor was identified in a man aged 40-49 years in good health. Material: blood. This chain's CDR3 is CAISGGPTDTQYF. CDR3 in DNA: TGTGCCATCAGCGGGGGACCGACAGATACGCAGTATTTT.